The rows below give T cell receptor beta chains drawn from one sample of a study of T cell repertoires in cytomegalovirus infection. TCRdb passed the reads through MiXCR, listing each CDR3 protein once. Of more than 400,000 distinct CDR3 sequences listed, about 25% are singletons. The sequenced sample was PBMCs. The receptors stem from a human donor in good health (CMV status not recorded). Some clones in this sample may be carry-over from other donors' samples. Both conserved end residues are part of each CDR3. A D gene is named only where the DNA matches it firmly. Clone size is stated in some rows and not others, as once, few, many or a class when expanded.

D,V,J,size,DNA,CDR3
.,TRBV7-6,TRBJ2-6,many,TGTGCCAGCAGCTTAGGGCGTACCTCCTCTGGGGCCAACGTCCTGACTTTC,CASSLGRTSSGANVLTF
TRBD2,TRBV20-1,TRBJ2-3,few,TGCAGTGCTAGAGCTTGGGTGACAGCGGGAGGGCCTGATACGCAGTATTTT,CSARAWVTAGGPDTQYF
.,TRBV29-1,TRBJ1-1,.,TGCAGCGTTGGTTACCAGGGATGGGGAACTGAAGCTTTCTTT,CSVGYQGWGTEAFF
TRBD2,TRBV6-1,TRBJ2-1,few,TGTGCCAGCCGAACATTAGCGGGGGGGGGGAATGAGCAGTTCTTC,CASRTLAGGGNEQFF
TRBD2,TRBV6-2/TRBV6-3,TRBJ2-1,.,TGTGCCAGCAGGAAAACGACTAGCGGTGTTTACAATGAGCAGTTCTTC,CASRKTTSGVYNEQFF
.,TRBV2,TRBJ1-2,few,TGTGCCAGCAGTGAAGTCCCTCTCGGAAACTATGGCTACACCTTC,CASSEVPLGNYGYTF
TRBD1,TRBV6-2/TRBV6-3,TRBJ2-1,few,TGTGCCAGCTCAGGGGGCGCATTGGGTGAAAATGAGCAGTTCTTC,CASSGGALGENEQFF
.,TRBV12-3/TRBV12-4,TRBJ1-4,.,TGTGCCAGCAGGGCTCGACACCTACGGGCCTCGGGTAATGAAAAACTGTTTTTT,CASRARHLRASGNEKLFF
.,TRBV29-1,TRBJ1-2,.,TGCAGCGTTGTTGCGGGAGACGGCTACACCTTC,CSVVAGDGYTF
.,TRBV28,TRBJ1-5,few,TGTGCCAGCAGTTTACAGGCGCTGGATCAGCCCCAGCATTTT,CASSLQALDQPQHF
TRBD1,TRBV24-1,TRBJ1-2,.,TGTGCCACCAGTGCCAGGCAGAGGACAGGGAACTATGGCTACACCTTC,CATSARQRTGNYGYTF
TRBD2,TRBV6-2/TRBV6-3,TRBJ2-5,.,TGTGCCAGCAGTTACTCTTTCGGGAGGATAGAGACCCAGTACTTC,CASSYSFGRIETQYF
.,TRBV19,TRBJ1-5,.,TGTGCCAGTAGTATAGATCTTGAGCAGATAGATAGCAATCAGCCCCAGCATTTT,CASSIDLEQIDSNQPQHF
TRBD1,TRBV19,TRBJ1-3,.,TGTGCCACCGGGACAGGGCAATCTGGAAACACCATATATTTT,CATGTGQSGNTIYF
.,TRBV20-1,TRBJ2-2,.,TGCAGTGCTAAATCCACCGGGGAGCTGTTTTTT,CSAKSTGELFF
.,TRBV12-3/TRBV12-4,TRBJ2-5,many,TGTGCCAGCAGTTTAATCGTAGGCCCCCAAGAGACCCAGTACTTC,CASSLIVGPQETQYF